This TCR beta chain was retrieved from a study of OX40 agonist ivuxolimab in advanced cancers. The CDR3 sequence is 14 residues long. Trimming cost V 1 base and J 2 bases, with 10 bases left between them. The germline V gene has CDR1 SGHRS and CDR2 YFSETQ. TCRdb keeps only in-frame clones here, not all; method: immunoSEQ multiplex PCR. The sample has approximately 69,000 clones, 86% seen once. This TCR was sampled from an adult with an advanced solid tumor such as melanoma, head and neck, liver or kidney cancer. The chain links TRBV5-1 to TRBJ2-7; possible D gene TRBD1, 5 bases. Sequencing used CD4+ or CD8+ T cells sorted from blood, obtained in a trial of the OX40 agonist ivuxolimab. CDR3 loop: CASSLRQGTYEQYF. The CDR3 nucleotides read TGCGCCAGCAGCTTGCGGCAGGGCACCTACGAGCAGTACTTC.